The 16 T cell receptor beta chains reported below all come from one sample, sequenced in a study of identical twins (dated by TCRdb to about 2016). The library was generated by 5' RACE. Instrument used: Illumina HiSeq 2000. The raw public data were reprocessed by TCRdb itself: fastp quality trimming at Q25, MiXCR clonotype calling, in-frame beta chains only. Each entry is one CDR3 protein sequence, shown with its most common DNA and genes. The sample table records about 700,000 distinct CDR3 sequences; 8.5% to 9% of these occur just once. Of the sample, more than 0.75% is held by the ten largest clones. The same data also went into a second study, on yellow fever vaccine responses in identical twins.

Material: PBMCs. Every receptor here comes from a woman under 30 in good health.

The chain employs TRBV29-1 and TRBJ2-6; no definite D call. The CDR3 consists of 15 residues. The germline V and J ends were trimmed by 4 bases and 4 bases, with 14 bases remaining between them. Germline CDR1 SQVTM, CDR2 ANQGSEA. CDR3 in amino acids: CSVARSERGANVLTF. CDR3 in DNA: TGCAGCGTTGCTAGATCGGAGCGCGGGGCCAACGTCCTGACTTTC. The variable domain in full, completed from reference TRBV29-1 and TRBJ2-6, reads SAVISQKPSRDICQRGTSLTIQCQVDSQVTMMFWYRQQPGQSLTLIATANQGSEATYESGFVIDKFPISRPNLTFSTLTVSNMSPEDSSIYLCSVARSERGANVLTFGAGSRLTVL.

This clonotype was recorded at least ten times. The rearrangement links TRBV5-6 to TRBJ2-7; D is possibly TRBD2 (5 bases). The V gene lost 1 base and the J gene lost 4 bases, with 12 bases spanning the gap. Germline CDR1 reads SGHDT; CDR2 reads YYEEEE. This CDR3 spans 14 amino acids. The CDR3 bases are TGTGCCAGCAGCTTGACTAGTATGCGTTACGAGCAGTACTTC. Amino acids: CASSLTSMRYEQYF.

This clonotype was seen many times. Here the CDR3 reads CASSAGTGGPYEQYF. CDR3 DNA sequence: TGTGCCAGCAGCGCAGGGACAGGGGGACCCTACGAGCAGTACTTC. The J gene is TRBJ2-7, the V gene TRBV9; TRBD1 agrees at 11 bases. This CDR3 spans 15 amino acids. Germline loops: CDR1 SGDLS, CDR2 YYNGEE. After removal of 3 bases from V and 2 bases from J, the junction contained 4 bases not matched to a gene.

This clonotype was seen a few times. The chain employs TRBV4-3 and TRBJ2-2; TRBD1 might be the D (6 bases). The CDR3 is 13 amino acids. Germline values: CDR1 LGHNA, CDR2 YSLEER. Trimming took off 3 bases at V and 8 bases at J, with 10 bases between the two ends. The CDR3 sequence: CASSHHGQGELFF. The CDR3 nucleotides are TGCGCCAGCAGCCACCACGGACAGGGGGAGCTGTTTTTT.

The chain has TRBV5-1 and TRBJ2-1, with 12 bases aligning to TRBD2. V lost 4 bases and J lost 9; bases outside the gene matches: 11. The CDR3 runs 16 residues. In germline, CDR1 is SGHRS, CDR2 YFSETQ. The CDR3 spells CASSAFLAGGLPEQFF. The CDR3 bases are TGCGCCAGCAGCGCCTTCCTAGCGGGAGGGCTCCCTGAGCAGTTCTTC. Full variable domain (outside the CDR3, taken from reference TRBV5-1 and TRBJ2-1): KAGVTQTPRYLIKTRGQQVTLSCSPISGHRSVSWYQQTPGQGLQFLFEYFSETQRNKGNFPGRFSGRQFSNSRSEMNVSTLELGDSALYLCASSAFLAGGLPEQFFGPGTRLTVL.

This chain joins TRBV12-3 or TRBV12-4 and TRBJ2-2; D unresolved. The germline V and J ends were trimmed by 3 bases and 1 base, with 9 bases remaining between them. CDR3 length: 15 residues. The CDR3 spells CASSFADKNTGELFF. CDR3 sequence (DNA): TGTGCCAGCAGTTTTGCTGACAAGAACACCGGGGAGCTGTTTTTT.

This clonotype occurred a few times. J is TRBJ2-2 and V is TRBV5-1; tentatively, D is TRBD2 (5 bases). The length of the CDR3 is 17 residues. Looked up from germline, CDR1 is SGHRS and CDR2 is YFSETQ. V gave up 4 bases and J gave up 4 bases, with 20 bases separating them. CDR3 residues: CASSPGGGGSSTGELFF. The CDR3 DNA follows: TGCGCCAGCAGCCCGGGTGGTGGCGGGTCCAGCACCGGGGAGCTGTTTTTT.

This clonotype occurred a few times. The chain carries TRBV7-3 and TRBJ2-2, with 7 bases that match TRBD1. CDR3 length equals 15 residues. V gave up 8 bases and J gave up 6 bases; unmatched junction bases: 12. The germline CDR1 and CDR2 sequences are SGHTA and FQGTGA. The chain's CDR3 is CASELDRVYSGELFF. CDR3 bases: TGTGCCAGCGAACTAGACAGGGTTTATTCCGGGGAGCTGTTTTTT.

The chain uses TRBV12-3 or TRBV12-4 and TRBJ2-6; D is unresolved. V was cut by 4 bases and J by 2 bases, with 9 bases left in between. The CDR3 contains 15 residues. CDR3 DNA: TGTGCCAGCAGTTGGGCTAGAGCTGGGGCCAACGTCCTGACTTTC. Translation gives CASSWARAGANVLTF.

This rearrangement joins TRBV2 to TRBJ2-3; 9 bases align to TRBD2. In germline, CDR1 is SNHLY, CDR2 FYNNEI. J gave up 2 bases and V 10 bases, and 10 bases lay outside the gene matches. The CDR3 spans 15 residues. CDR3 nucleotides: TGTGCCACCCTCAGAGCGGGAGGCCCCACAGATACGCAGTATTTT. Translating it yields CATLRAGGPTDTQYF.

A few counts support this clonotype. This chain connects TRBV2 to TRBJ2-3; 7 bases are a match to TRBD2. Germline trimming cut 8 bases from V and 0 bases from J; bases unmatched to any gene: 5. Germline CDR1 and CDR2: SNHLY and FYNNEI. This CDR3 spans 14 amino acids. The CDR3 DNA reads TGTGCCAGCTGGGGGGGAAGTAGCACAGATACGCAGTATTTT. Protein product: CASWGGSSTDTQYF.

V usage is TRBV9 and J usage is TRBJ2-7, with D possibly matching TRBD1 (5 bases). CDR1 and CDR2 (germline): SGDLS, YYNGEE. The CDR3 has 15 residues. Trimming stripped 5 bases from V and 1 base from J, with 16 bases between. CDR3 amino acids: CASSPKGIYSYEQYF. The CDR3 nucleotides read TGTGCCAGCAGTCCTAAGGGGATCTATTCCTACGAGCAGTACTTC.

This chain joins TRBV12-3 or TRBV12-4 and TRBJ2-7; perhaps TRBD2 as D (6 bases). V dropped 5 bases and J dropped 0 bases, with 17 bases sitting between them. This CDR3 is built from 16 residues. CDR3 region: CASSPGGPIGSYEQYF. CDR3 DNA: TGTGCCAGCAGTCCCGGGGGACCAATTGGCTCCTACGAGCAGTACTTC.

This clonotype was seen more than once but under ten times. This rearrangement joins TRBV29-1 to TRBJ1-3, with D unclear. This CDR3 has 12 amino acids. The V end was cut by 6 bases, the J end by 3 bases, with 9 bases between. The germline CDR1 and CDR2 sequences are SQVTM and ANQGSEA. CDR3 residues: CSVNDVGNTIYF. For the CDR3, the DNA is TGCAGCGTGAATGATGTTGGAAACACCATATATTTT.

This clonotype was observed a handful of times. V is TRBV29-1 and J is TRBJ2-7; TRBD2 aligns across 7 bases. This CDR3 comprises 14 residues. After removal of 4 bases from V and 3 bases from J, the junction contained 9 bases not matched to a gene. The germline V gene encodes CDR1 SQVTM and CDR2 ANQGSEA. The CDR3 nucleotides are TGCAGCGTTGTCGGGTTGCGGGGGAGCTACGAGCAGTACTTC. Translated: CSVVGLRGSYEQYF.

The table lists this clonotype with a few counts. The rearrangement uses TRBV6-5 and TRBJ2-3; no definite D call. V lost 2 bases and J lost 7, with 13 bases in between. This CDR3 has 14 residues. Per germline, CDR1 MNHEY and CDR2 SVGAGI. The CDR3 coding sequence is TGTGCCAGCAGTTACCGAAACTACCAGTATACGCAGTATTTT. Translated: CASSYRNYQYTQYF.